Below are 27 T cell receptor beta chains sequenced from a single sample in a study of Ad26.COV2.S vaccination and SARS-CoV-2 variants. Treatment defined: some 20 received Ad26.COV2.S at low or high dose, single or two shots; 5 received placebo; per-sample allocation not given. At day 63 after the first vaccine or placebo injection, samples were drawn. The protocol was immunoSEQ multiplex PCR, while the TCRdb copy is restricted to in-frame clones and leaves out a portion. The data hold about 680,000 clones, with around 92% observed a single time. The material was peripheral blood, obtained in a trial of Ad26.COV2.S vaccine versus placebo. The receptors derive from a person aged 18 to 65 who received the Ad26.COV2.S COVID-19 vaccine or a placebo.

This rearrangement joins TRBV5-4 to TRBJ2-7, with 7 positions matching TRBD1. The CDR3 consists of 14 residues. Losses at the gene ends were 1 base for V and 3 bases for J; bases not matched to a gene: 4. CDR1 SGHNT and CDR2 YYREEE come from the germline V gene (reference sequence). CDR3 protein: CASSLRGQSYEQYF. CDR3 in DNA: TGTGCCAGCAGCTTGAGGGGGCAGAGCTACGAGCAGTACTTC.

The chain uses TRBV19 and TRBJ2-7; D might be TRBD2 (5 bases). This CDR3 has 16 amino acids. Germline CDR1 LNHDA, CDR2 SQIVND (reference sequence). V was clipped by 3 bases and J by 2 bases, with 17 bases between them. CDR3 sequence: CASSILVGGQTYEQYF. For the CDR3, the DNA is TGTGCCAGTAGTATTCTAGTAGGAGGCCAGACCTACGAGCAGTACTTC.

The rearrangement uses TRBV11-2 and TRBJ2-1; D unclear. Germline V CDR1 and CDR2: SGHAT, FQNNGV. V lost 5 bases, J lost 5 bases, and 13 bases lay in between. This CDR3 is 14 amino acids long. The CDR3 sequence is CASSPLSGHNEQFF. In DNA form, the CDR3 reads TGTGCCAGCAGCCCTCTATCTGGACACAATGAGCAGTTCTTC.

The gene calls are TRBV12-3 or TRBV12-4 and TRBJ2-1, with D maybe TRBD2 (5 bases). There are 12 residues in the CDR3. The V gene lost 5 bases and the J gene lost 14 bases, with 16 bases spanning the gap. CDR3 in amino acids: CASSPASRSEFF. The CDR3 nucleotides read TGTGCCAGCAGTCCAGCTAGCCGCTCGGAGTTCTTC.

The chain is built from TRBV6-5 and TRBJ2-2, with TRBD1 matching 11 bases. CDR3 length: 16 residues. In germline, CDR1 is MNHEY, CDR2 SVGAGI. J gave up 7 bases and V 2 bases, and 6 bases lay outside the gene matches. CDR3 coding DNA: TGTGCCAGCAGTTACCCCCGGACAGGGGGCAGCGGGGAGCTGTTTTTT. Translating gives CASSYPRTGGSGELFF.

The CDR3 is CASSLLGEFLFF. The CDR3 region has the DNA TGTGCCAGCAGCTTGTTGGGGGAATTTCTGTTTTTT. The rearrangement uses TRBV5-6 and TRBJ1-4; D may be TRBD1 (5 bases). The CDR3 covers 12 residues. Trimming stripped 1 base from V and 14 bases from J, with 12 bases between. Germline V gene sequence: CDR1 SGHDT, CDR2 YYEEEE.

The chain recombines TRBV3-1 (or the pseudogene TRBV3-2) with TRBJ1-5, with D possibly matching TRBD1 (5 bases). The CDR3 consists of 15 residues. Per germline, CDR1 LGHDT and CDR2 YNNKEL (reference sequence). V lost 1 base to trimming and J lost 3 bases, with 10 bases between them. CDR3 sequence reads: CASSQVSGVNQPQHF. CDR3 sequence (DNA): TGTGCCAGCAGCCAAGTTTCGGGGGTCAATCAGCCCCAGCATTTT.

This chain joins TRBV28 and TRBJ2-7, with D uncertain. The CDR3 length is 14 residues. Per the germline V gene, CDR1 is MDHEN and CDR2 is SYDVKM. Trimming took 6 bases from V and 2 from J, leaving 14 bases between them. CDR3 coding DNA: TGTGCCAGCAGCCTACCAAGGGCGACCTACGAGCAGTACTTC. This sequence encodes CASSLPRATYEQYF.

The J gene is TRBJ2-1, the V gene TRBV3-1 (or the pseudogene TRBV3-2), with 12 positions matching TRBD2. With V trimmed by 1 base and J by 7 bases, 5 bases remained unmatched. Germline CDR1 and CDR2: LGHDT and YNNKEL (reference sequence). The CDR3 runs to 16 residues. The CDR3 DNA reads as TGTGCCAGCAGCCAAGTGCTAGCGGGAGGGCCAAATGAGCAGTTCTTC. Translation: CASSQVLAGGPNEQFF.

This rearrangement joins TRBV11-2 to TRBJ1-2, with 7 bases aligning to TRBD1. Germline assignment: CDR1 SGHAT and CDR2 FQNNGV. The CDR3 is 15 residues long. Losses at the gene ends were 1 base for V and 4 bases for J; bases not matched to a gene: 6. The CDR3 is CASSLARGQAYGYTF. Written as DNA, the CDR3 is TGTGCCAGCAGCTTAGCTAGGGGGCAGGCCTATGGCTACACCTTC.

This clone was observed a handful of times. This sequence joins TRBV18 and TRBJ1-4, with 9 nucleotides matching TRBD1. The junction had 5 bases not matched to a gene; V was cut back by 4 bases and J by 8 bases. CDR3 size: 14 residues. Germline assignment: CDR1 KGHSH and CDR2 LQKENI. The CDR3 region has the DNA TGTGCCAGCTCACGGACAGGGGTCTGGGAAAAACTGTTTTTT. Translation: CASSRTGVWEKLFF.

The chain recombines TRBV7-3 with TRBJ1-1; TRBD1 aligns across 7 bases. The CDR3 extends over 17 amino acids. V shed 0 bases, J shed 2 bases, and the junction held 9 bases outside the gene matches. Germline V gives CDR1 SGHTA, CDR2 FQGTGA. For the CDR3, the DNA is TGTGCCAGCAGCTTAACGAGACAGGGAATCAGTAACACTGAAGCTTTCTTT. This encodes CASSLTRQGISNTEAFF.

The chain links TRBV10-3 to TRBJ2-3; possibly TRBD1 or TRBD2 for D (5 bases each). There are 13 residues in the CDR3. Germline V gene lookup returns CDR1 ENHRY and CDR2 SYGVKD. The V end was cut by 4 bases, the J end by 4 bases, with 9 bases between. The CDR3 coding sequence is TGTGCCATCAGTGGGGGGAACGCAGATACGCAGTATTTT. It translates to CAISGGNADTQYF.

The chain uses TRBV19 and TRBJ1-4; no clear D gene. The germline gives CDR1 LNHDA, CDR2 SQIVND (reference sequence). This CDR3 has 15 amino acids. The V gene lost 6 bases and the J gene lost 0 bases, with 11 bases spanning the gap. The CDR3 here is CASSTEMATNEKLFF. The CDR3 DNA reads as TGTGCCAGTAGCACGGAAATGGCAACTAATGAAAAACTGTTTTTT. The whole variable domain, filled in from reference TRBV19 and TRBJ1-4, reads DGGITQSPKYLFRKEGQNVTLSCEQNLNHDAMYWYRQDPGQGLRLIYYSQIVNDFQKGDIAEGYSVSREKKESFPLTVTSAQKNPTAFYLCASSTEMATNEKLFFGSGTQLSVL.

This chain connects TRBV10-3 to TRBJ1-6, with a weak D call TRBD1 (5 bases). Trimming stripped 10 bases from V and 8 bases from J, with 18 bases between. The CDR3 covers 14 residues. Germline V gene sequence: CDR1 ENHRY, CDR2 SYGVKD. Written as DNA, the CDR3 is TGTGCCACCACGGGGGTGAATGACGATTCACCCCTCCACTTT. Protein: CATTGVNDDSPLHF.

The genes are TRBV6-5 and TRBJ1-1; possibly TRBD1 for D (5 bases). The CDR3 is made up of 13 amino acids. CDR1 and CDR2 from the germline V gene are MNHEY and SVGAGI. Trimming took 8 bases from V and 0 from J, leaving 10 bases between them. The CDR3 coding sequence is TGTGCCAGCGGGGACCAGATGAACACTGAAGCTTTCTTT. This translates into CASGDQMNTEAFF.

This sequence joins TRBV7-2 and TRBJ1-1, with TRBD1 as a possible D gene (5 bases). The CDR3 length is 14 residues. Germline-derived CDR1 and CDR2 are SGHTA and FQGNSA. Trimming took 5 bases from V and 8 from J, leaving 18 bases between them. CDR3 protein: CASSPTGDRQEAFF. The CDR3 DNA reads TGTGCCAGCAGCCCAACTGGGGACCGACAGGAAGCTTTCTTT.

V gene TRBV4-1 combines with J gene TRBJ1-6; D not resolved. In germline, CDR1 is MGHRA, CDR2 YSYEKL. This CDR3 contains 12 residues. V dropped 4 bases and J dropped 9 bases, with 7 bases sitting between them. The CDR3 here is CASSPPGSPLHF. The CDR3 region has the DNA TGCGCCAGCAGCCCCCCCGGTTCACCCCTCCACTTT.

The chain recombines TRBV29-1 with TRBJ1-1, with 7 bases lining up with TRBD1. This CDR3 is 14 amino acids long. Trimming at V came to 3 bases and at J to 1 base, leaving 5 bases not matched to a gene. Per the germline V gene, CDR1 is SQVTM and CDR2 is ANQGSEA. The DNA of the CDR3 is TGCAGCGTTGACCACAGGGGACCGAACACTGAAGCTTTCTTT. Protein sequence: CSVDHRGPNTEAFF.

The chain joins TRBV7-9 to TRBJ1-1, with D perhaps matching TRBD1 (5 bases). Germline assignment: CDR1 SEHNR and CDR2 FQNEAQ (reference sequence). The CDR3 length is 13 residues. The V end lost 5 bases, the J end lost 8 bases, and 15 bases lay between the germline ends. The CDR3 region is CASSPAGGTEAFF. The DNA of the CDR3 is TGTGCCAGCAGCCCCGCTGGGGGTACGGAAGCTTTCTTT.

The chain uses TRBV13 and TRBJ2-1; a possible D gene is TRBD1 (6 bases). The germline gives CDR1 PRHDT, CDR2 FYEKMQ (reference sequence). The ends were cut back, 5 bases at V and 7 bases at J, with 15 bases in the middle. The length of the CDR3 is 14 residues. The CDR3 region is CASSPAGVRNEQFF. The CDR3 coding sequence is TGTGCCAGCAGCCCGGCAGGGGTAAGGAATGAGCAGTTCTTC.

This clone was seen once. The rearrangement joins TRBV30 to TRBJ1-1; 7 bases are a match to TRBD1. The CDR3 length is 16 residues. Germline CDR1 reads GTSNPN; CDR2 reads SVGIG (reference sequence). Germline trimming cut 4 bases from V and 1 base from J; bases unmatched to any gene: 12. The CDR3 sequence: CAWNRGRGLGNTEAFF. Here the CDR3 DNA reads TGTGCCTGGAATAGAGGGAGGGGGCTAGGGAACACTGAAGCTTTCTTT.

There are a few counts of this clone. This rearrangement joins TRBV4-1 to TRBJ1-2, with D maybe TRBD1 (5 bases). CDR1 is MGHRA and CDR2 is YSYEKL in the germline V gene. The CDR3 extends over 14 amino acids. The V end was cut by 4 bases, the J end by 2 bases, with 11 bases between. DNA of the CDR3: TGCGCCAGCAGCCCACGACAGAGCAACTATGGCTACACCTTC. It yields the protein CASSPRQSNYGYTF.

The chain joins TRBV25-1 to TRBJ2-7, with 9 bases fitting TRBD1. The ends lost 6 bases at V and 3 bases at J; junction bases unmatched: 9. The germline V gene has CDR1 MGHDK and CDR2 SYGVNS. CDR3 length: 15 amino acids. The CDR3 DNA reads TGTGCCAGCAGGTCATACAGGGGGCAGGTCTACGAGCAGTACTTC. Translating it yields CASRSYRGQVYEQYF.

The chain is built from TRBV2 and TRBJ2-2; D possibly uses TRBD1 or TRBD2 (5 bases each). Germline V lookup: CDR1 SNHLY, CDR2 FYNNEI. V lost 7 bases, J lost 9 bases, and 15 bases lay in between. There are 13 residues in the CDR3. The CDR3 DNA follows: TGTGCCAGCAAATATTCCCCGGGACGGGAGCTGTTTTTT. Its translation is CASKYSPGRELFF.

CDR3 nucleotide sequence: TGTGCCTGGACCCCGAGGCCGTATAATTCACCCCTCCACTTT. Its protein is CAWTPRPYNSPLHF. The chain recombines TRBV30 with TRBJ1-6; D gene unclear. With 4 bases removed from V and 4 bases from J, the gap between germline ends came to 11 bases. Looked up from germline, CDR1 is GTSNPN and CDR2 is SVGIG (reference sequence). This CDR3 is built from 14 residues.

The gene calls are TRBV6-5 and TRBJ2-2, with 9 bases that match TRBD1. The CDR3 sequence is 15 residues long. Germline CDR1 is MNHEY and CDR2 is SVGAGI. Losses at the gene ends were 10 bases for V and 3 bases for J; bases not matched to a gene: 9. This CDR3 reads CATKDRGAYTGELFF. The CDR3 region has the DNA TGTGCCACCAAAGACAGGGGGGCTTACACCGGGGAGCTGTTTTTT.